The text below deals with one T cell receptor (beta chain). Original data processing: Amplification of reference gene primers provided the estimated nucleated cell counts. Assay used: immunoSEQ multiplex PCR; TCRdb lists only in-frame clones, some missing. V and J calls and clone size come straight from that table; D and trimming were deduced from the DNA. The sample comprises 85,000 to 130,000 clones, roughly 90% of which are singletons, and about 0.89% rests with the top ten. These data come from a study of blood T cell repertoires in COVID-19. Study-level information: From the United States, Italy and Spain came samples of acute and convalescent COVID-19. PBMCs, B-cell-depleted T cells, or T cells provided the cDNA or gDNA that made up the material.

The sample taken for sequencing was peripheral blood. The source is a man aged 55 to 70 with acute or convalescent COVID-19.

Written as DNA, the CDR3 is TGTGCCAGCTTCCCAGGGTTCCCTGGAAACACCATATATTTT. As protein: CASFPGFPGNTIYF. This chain uses TRBV2 with TRBJ1-3; possibly TRBD1 for D (5 bases). Between the trimmed V and J ends, which lost 8 bases and 2 bases, there was a span of 13 bases. Germline CDR1 reads SNHLY; CDR2 reads FYNNEI. The CDR3 extends over 14 amino acids. Filled out from reference TRBV2 and TRBJ1-3, the complete variable domain reads EPEVTQTPSHQVTQMGQEVILRCVPISNHLYFYWYRQILGQKVEFLVSFYNNEISEKSEIFDDQFSVERPDGSNFTLKIRSTKLEDSAMYFCASFPGFPGNTIYFGEGSWLTVV.